This T cell receptor (beta chain) was sequenced during a study of blood T cell repertoires in COVID-19. Germline V CDR1 and CDR2: LNHNV, YYDKDF (reference sequence). This CDR3 has 16 amino acids. With V trimmed by 3 bases and J by 1 base, 7 bases remained unmatched. Authors' data handling: Quantification of nucleated cells was approximated via reference gene primer amplification. Generated by immunoSEQ multiplex PCR, the TCRdb table keeps only in-frame clones and is missing some. The DNA gave D and trimming, while V, J and clone size come from that table. The sample carries about 20,000 clones, 70% to 90% recorded once.

The TCR originated in a human donor with active COVID-19. The donor label of this sample is uncertain. This chain joins TRBV15 and TRBJ2-7, with 9 bases that match TRBD1. Input material: peripheral blood. CDR3 loop: CATSRTGTGISYEQYF. Written as DNA, the CDR3 is TGTGCCACCAGCAGGACCGGGACAGGGATATCCTACGAGCAGTACTTC.